These 18 T cell receptor beta chains share one sample of origin, sequenced in a study of blood T cell repertoires in COVID-19. Produced via immunoSEQ multiplex PCR; TCRdb's table is partial and in-frame only. The profile shows 350,000 to 450,000 clones, 90% to 95% of them singletons. The sequencing sample was made of PBMCs or T cells enriched from blood (not recorded which). These receptors originate from a woman aged 40 to 50 who had been exposed to COVID-19.

The genes are TRBV6-5 and TRBJ1-5; D is unclear. The CDR3 extends over 12 amino acids. CDR1 is MNHEY, CDR2 SVGAGI, per germline. V was trimmed by 6 bases and J by 0 bases, leaving 3 bases between them. The CDR3 DNA follows: TGTGCCAGCAGCTTTAGCAATCAGCCCCAGCATTTT. It yields the protein CASSFSNQPQHF.

The CDR3 DNA follows: TGTGCCACCAGTGACGGGGTAGCAGGGCAGTTCTTC. Its protein is CATSDGVAGQFF. V is TRBV24-1 and J is TRBJ2-1; weak D call: TRBD2 (5 bases). Trimming removed 4 bases at V and 12 bases at J, with 12 bases between. CDR1 is KGHDR, CDR2 SFDVKD, per germline. The CDR3 covers 12 residues.

This chain uses TRBV9 with TRBJ1-5, with TRBD1 identical over 10 bases. The V gene end was trimmed by 0 bases and the J gene end by 6 bases; junction bases not matched to a gene: 3. Germline CDR1 SGDLS, CDR2 YYNGEE. This CDR3 region has 15 residues. The CDR3 DNA is TGTGCCAGCAGCGTAGGACAGGGGGCGAGTCAGCCCCAGCATTTT. Its translation: CASSVGQGASQPQHF.

V is TRBV29-1 and J is TRBJ2-7; D possibly corresponds to TRBD1 (7 bases). CDR1 SQVTM and CDR2 ANQGSEA come from the germline V gene. Trimming took off 4 bases at V and 2 bases at J, with 15 bases between the two ends. The CDR3 contains 14 residues. CDR3 DNA sequence: TGCAGCGTTGGTTGGAGGGGGCAAGCCTACGAGCAGTACTTC. This sequence encodes CSVGWRGQAYEQYF.

The V gene is TRBV4-2, the J gene TRBJ2-7; 9 bases line up with TRBD2. The length of the CDR3 is 15 residues. After removal of 0 bases from V and 1 base from J, the junction contained 1 base not matched to a gene. Germline V CDR1 and CDR2: LGHNA, YNFKEQ. DNA for the CDR3: TGTGCCAGCAGCCAAGATCTAGCGGGGTCCTACGAGCAGTACTTC. As protein: CASSQDLAGSYEQYF.

This chain links TRBV12-3 or TRBV12-4 with TRBJ2-7; 7 positions match TRBD1. Germline trimming cut 6 bases from V and 0 bases from J; bases unmatched to any gene: 2. This CDR3 is 13 amino acids long. In DNA form, the CDR3 reads TGTGCCAGCAGGGCAGGGGGCTCCTACGAGCAGTACTTC. Its protein is CASRAGGSYEQYF.

The chain links TRBV6-6 to TRBJ1-2; 9 bases line up with TRBD1. V shed 5 bases and J 10 bases; nucleotides not matched to a gene: 8. The CDR3 is 13 amino acids. Germline values: CDR1 MNHNY, CDR2 SVGAGI (reference sequence). Here the CDR3 DNA reads TGTGCCAGCAGTCACACCCGGGACAGGGCCTACACCTTC. The encoded protein is CASSHTRDRAYTF.

This chain uses TRBV25-1 with TRBJ1-2; D possibly corresponds to TRBD1 (6 bases). The CDR3 sequence is 13 residues long. The V gene's germline CDR1 is MGHDK and CDR2 SYGVNS. V dropped 5 bases and J dropped 6 bases, with 13 bases sitting between them. The CDR3 sequence: CASSPRRGDGYTF. The DNA of the CDR3 is TGTGCCAGCAGTCCCCGCAGGGGAGATGGCTACACCTTC.

The V and J genes are TRBV5-6 and TRBJ2-2; 11 bases are shared with TRBD1. J was trimmed by 4 bases and V by 4 bases; bases with no gene match: 6. The CDR3 has 16 residues. Germline CDR1 reads SGHDT; CDR2 reads YYEEEE. The CDR3 sequence: CASSLRTGGFTGELFF. The CDR3 DNA reads as TGTGCCAGCAGCCTCAGGACAGGGGGCTTCACCGGGGAGCTGTTTTTT.

This chain links TRBV5-1 with TRBJ2-6, with D possibly being TRBD1 (6 bases). Germline CDR1 reads SGHRS; CDR2 reads YFSETQ. The CDR3 length is 15 residues. With 4 bases removed from V and 2 bases from J, the gap between germline ends came to 10 bases. The CDR3 region has the DNA TGCGCCAGCAGCCAAACAGGGACTGGGGCCAACGTCCTGACTTTC. It is translated as CASSQTGTGANVLTF.

This rearrangement joins TRBV5-6 to TRBJ2-1; TRBD2 aligns across 11 bases. The germline CDR1 and CDR2 sequences are SGHDT and YYEEEE. The V segment lost 2 bases and the J segment 7 bases; nucleotides outside the gene matches: 2. The CDR3 spans 14 residues. The CDR3 DNA is TGTGCCAGCAGCTTTAGCGGGAGGGGAAATGAGCAGTTCTTC. This codes for CASSFSGRGNEQFF.

The chain recombines TRBV15 with TRBJ1-1; D gene ambiguous. The CDR3 length is 14 residues. CDR1 is LNHNV, CDR2 YYDKDF, per germline (reference sequence). Deletions cut 2 bases from V and 0 bases from J, with 7 bases between. The CDR3 region is CATSRQTLNTEAFF. The CDR3, as DNA: TGTGCCACCAGCAGACAGACTTTGAACACTGAAGCTTTCTTT.

This clone was found a few times. This rearrangement joins TRBV18 to TRBJ1-1; D remains ambiguous. V lost 6 bases and J 4 bases, leaving 18 bases between the germline ends. The CDR3 spans 15 residues. Germline CDR1 reads KGHSH; CDR2 reads LQKENI. The CDR3 sequence: CASSLKPGRGTEAFF. CDR3 nucleotides: TGTGCCAGCTCGCTTAAGCCGGGGAGAGGCACTGAAGCTTTCTTT.

The chain uses TRBV19 and TRBJ1-3; a weak D match, TRBD1 (6 bases). This CDR3 region has 15 residues. V was clipped by 7 bases and J by 3 bases, with 16 bases between them. CDR1 is LNHDA and CDR2 is SQIVND in the germline V gene (reference sequence). The CDR3 nucleotides read TGTGCCAGTACTATGCAGGGGCAGGGTGGAAACACCATATATTTT. Encoded protein: CASTMQGQGGNTIYF.

The gene calls are TRBV7-6 and TRBJ1-5; no clear D gene. The CDR3 is 13 residues long. CDR1 and CDR2 (germline): SGHVS, FNYEAQ. The germline V and J ends were trimmed by 0 bases and 7 bases, with 7 bases remaining between them. CDR3 amino acids: CASSLAAGQPQHF. The CDR3 region has the DNA TGTGCCAGCAGCTTAGCGGCGGGGCAGCCCCAGCATTTT.

As concerns this clone: The same CDR3 arises from other DNA sequences in this sample as well. V is TRBV7-3 and J is TRBJ2-5; tentative D call: TRBD2 (6 bases). Trimming stripped 2 bases from V and 4 bases from J, with 14 bases between. Germline lookup yields CDR1 SGHTA and CDR2 FQGTGA. This CDR3 is built from 15 residues. DNA for the CDR3: TGTGCCAGCAGCTTAGGAGGGGCGGGGTCAGAGACCCAGTACTTC. As protein: CASSLGGAGSETQYF.

This clone was seen a single time. The chain joins TRBV5-1 to TRBJ1-6; D perhaps matches TRBD1 (6 bases). V lost 4 bases and J lost 9, with 17 bases in between. The CDR3 covers 15 residues. Germline CDR1 reads SGHRS; CDR2 reads YFSETQ. This chain's CDR3 is CASSPVPAGASPLHF. The CDR3 DNA reads TGCGCCAGCAGCCCCGTTCCGGCAGGGGCTTCACCCCTCCACTTT.

This clone has just one count. The chain combines TRBV5-1 with TRBJ2-3; D gene ambiguous. V was shortened by 0 bases and J by 0 bases, with 8 bases between the two germline ends. Germline V gene lookup returns CDR1 SGHRS and CDR2 YFSETQ. CDR3 length equals 15 residues. DNA for the CDR3: TGCGCCAGCAGCTTGGTCTCAACTAGCACAGATACGCAGTATTTT. Amino acid sequence: CASSLVSTSTDTQYF.